Listed below are T cell receptor beta chains from one sample, sequenced in a study of cytomegalovirus exposure and HLA in healthy donors. The table came from immunoSEQ multiplex PCR; TCRdb's copy has only in-frame clones and leaves some out. The sample records around 280,000 clones, about 87% being singletons. Sequencing was carried out using PBMCs. The receptors come from a woman younger than 35 in good health and CMV-seronegative. CDR3s include the opening cysteine and the closing phenylalanine or tryptophan.

v_gene	j_gene	CDR3aa
TRBV11-2	TRBJ1-2	CASSRTGDGYTF
TRBV10-3	TRBJ1-4	CAIIAGTGDPNEKLFF
TRBV2	TRBJ1-2	CASGAGPGPYYGYTF
TRBV11-2	TRBJ1-3	CASSLGVGQGSPQTDF
TRBV6-5	TRBJ1-6	CASRDRGGSPLHF
TRBV29-1	TRBJ2-7	CSVEDEVAGTFTYEQYF
TRBV11-2	TRBJ1-1	CASSLDPGIVEAFF
TRBV7-8	TRBJ2-5	CASSRGTGSRSLIGETQYF
TRBV7-9	TRBJ1-1	CASSLEGRGIMNTEAFF
TRBV7-2	TRBJ2-7	CASSLGGASSEQYF
TRBV25-1	TRBJ1-1	CASSEYRGWYTEAFF
TRBV11-2	TRBJ2-2	CASSLVNLWRSGELFF
TRBV5-1	TRBJ2-5	CASSLGASGGRETQYF
TRBV27	TRBJ2-7	CASRGLAGGMGSREQYF
TRBV7-3	TRBJ2-3	CASSLQRGGITDTQYF
TRBV18	TRBJ2-7	CASTLGQGASYEQYF
TRBV4-2	TRBJ2-5	CASSQDLRPSGGGKQYF